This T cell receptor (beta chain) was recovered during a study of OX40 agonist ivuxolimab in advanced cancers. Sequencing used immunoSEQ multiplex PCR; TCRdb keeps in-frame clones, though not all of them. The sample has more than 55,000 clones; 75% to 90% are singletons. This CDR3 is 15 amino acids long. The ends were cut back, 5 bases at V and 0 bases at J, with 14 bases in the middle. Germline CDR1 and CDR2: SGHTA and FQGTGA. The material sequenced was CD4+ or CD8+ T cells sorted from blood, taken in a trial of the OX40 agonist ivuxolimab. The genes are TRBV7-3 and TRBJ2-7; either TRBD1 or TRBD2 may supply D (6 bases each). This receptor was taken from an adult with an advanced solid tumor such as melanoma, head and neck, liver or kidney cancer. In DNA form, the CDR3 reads TGTGCCAGCAGCCGAGTAGGGGGGAGCTCCTACGAGCAGTACTTC. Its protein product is CASSRVGGSSYEQYF.